This TCR beta chain was obtained from a study of tumor and adjacent non-tumor tissue in lung cancer. Across the whole study: Patients were aged about 30 to 76, roughly 9 men and about five women, stage I to III.

The length of the CDR3 is 16 residues. Germline V gene data show CDR1 as DFQATT and CDR2 as SNEGSKA (reference sequence). V dropped 0 bases and J dropped 3; count of bases not matched to a gene: 4. This clonotype was found many times. Three rounds of nested PCR, following a modified ARM-PCR protocol, produced the TCRbeta library. TCRdb reanalysed the multiplex PCR reads using MiXCR and keeps one entry per CDR3 protein. The table has roughly 140,000 distinct CDR3 sequences, approximately 64% seen once. No cell sorting was done before RNA was extracted from the tissue. This clonotype originated in a man aged 55 to 69 with small cell lung cancer. Sequencing was performed on lung tumor tissue. This chain uses TRBV20-1 with TRBJ2-1; 11 bases fit TRBD2. The CDR3 coding sequence is TGCAGTGCTAGAGATCTGACTAGCGGGGACTACAATGAGCAGTTCTTC. Protein sequence: CSARDLTSGDYNEQFF.